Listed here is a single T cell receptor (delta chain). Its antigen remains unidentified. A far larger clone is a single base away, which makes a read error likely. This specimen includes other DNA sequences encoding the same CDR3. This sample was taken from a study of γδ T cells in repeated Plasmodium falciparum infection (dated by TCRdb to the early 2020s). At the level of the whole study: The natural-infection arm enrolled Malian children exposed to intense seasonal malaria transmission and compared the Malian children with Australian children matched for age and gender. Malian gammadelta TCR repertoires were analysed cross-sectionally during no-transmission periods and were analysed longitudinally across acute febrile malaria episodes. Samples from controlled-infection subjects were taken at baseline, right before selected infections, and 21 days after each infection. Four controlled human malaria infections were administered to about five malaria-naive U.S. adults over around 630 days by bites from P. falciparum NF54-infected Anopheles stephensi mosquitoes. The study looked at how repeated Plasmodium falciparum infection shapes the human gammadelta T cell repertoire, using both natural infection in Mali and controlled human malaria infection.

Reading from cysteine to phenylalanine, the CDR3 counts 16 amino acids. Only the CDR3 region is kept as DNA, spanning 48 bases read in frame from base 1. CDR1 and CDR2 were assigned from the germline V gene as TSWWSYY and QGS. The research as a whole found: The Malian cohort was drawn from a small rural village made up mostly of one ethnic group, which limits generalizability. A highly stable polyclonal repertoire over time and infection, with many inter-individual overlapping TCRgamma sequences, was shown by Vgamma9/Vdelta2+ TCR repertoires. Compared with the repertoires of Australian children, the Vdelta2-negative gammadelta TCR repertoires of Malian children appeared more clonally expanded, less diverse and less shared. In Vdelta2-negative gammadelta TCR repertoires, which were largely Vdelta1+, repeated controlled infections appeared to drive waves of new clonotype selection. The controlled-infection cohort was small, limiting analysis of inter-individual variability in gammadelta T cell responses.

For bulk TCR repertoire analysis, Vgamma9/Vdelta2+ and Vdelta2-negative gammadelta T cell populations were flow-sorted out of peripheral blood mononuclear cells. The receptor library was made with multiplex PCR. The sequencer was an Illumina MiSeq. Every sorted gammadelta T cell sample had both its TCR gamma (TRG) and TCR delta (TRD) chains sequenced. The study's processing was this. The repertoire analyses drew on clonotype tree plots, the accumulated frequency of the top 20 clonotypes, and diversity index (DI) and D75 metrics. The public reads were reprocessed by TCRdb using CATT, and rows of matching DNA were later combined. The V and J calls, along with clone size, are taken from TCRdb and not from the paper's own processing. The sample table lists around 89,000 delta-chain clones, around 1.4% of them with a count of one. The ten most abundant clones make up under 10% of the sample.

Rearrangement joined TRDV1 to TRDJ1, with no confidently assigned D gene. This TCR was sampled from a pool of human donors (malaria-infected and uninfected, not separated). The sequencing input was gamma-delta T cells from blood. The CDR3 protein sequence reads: CALGECVGTVTDKLIF. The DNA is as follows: TGTGCTCTTGGGGAGTGTGTAGGGACCGTCACCGATAAGCTCATCTTT.